Listed below are T cell receptor beta chains from one sample, sequenced in a study of cytomegalovirus exposure and HLA in healthy donors. The repertoire was sequenced with immunoSEQ multiplex PCR; TCRdb's copy has only in-frame clones and lacks some. The table lists about 130,000 clones, approximately 80% of them singletons, with 2.2% in the top ten. The sequencing sample was made of PBMCs. Every receptor here comes from a man aged 25-45 years in good health and CMV-seronegative. The CDR3 runs from the conserved cysteine through the conserved F or W. The order of the fields is V gene, clone size, D gene, CDR3 length, J gene, CDR3 DNA, CDR3 protein. The D gene is left open where the match is weak. Size is omitted from some rows. Given values are once, few, many or a class for expanded clones.

V: TRBV6-1; size: few; D: TRBD2; length: 12; J: TRBJ2-3; DNA: TGTGCCAGCATGAGGAGGATGGGACTAGCATATTTT; CDR3: CASMRRMGLAYF
V: TRBV11-3; size: -; D: -; length: 14; J: TRBJ2-3; DNA: TGTGCCAGCAGCCAGATGGGAGGCCCAGATACGCAGTATTTT; CDR3: CASSQMGGPDTQYF
V: TRBV30; size: -; D: -; length: 13; J: TRBJ2-7; DNA: TGTGCCTGGAGTGTGGCCGGGTGGTACGAGCAGTACTTC; CDR3: CAWSVAGWYEQYF
V: TRBV5-1; size: -; D: -; length: 15; J: TRBJ2-7; DNA: TGCGCCAGCAGCTCTACAGGGCTCCGAAGTCACGAGCAGTACTTC; CDR3: CASSSTGLRSHEQYF
V: TRBV7-9; size: -; D: TRBD2; length: 17; J: TRBJ2-3; DNA: TGTGCCAGCAGCTCGATTCGAGGAGCGGGGCGCACAGATACGCAGTATTTT; CDR3: CASSSIRGAGRTDTQYF
V: TRBV29-1; size: once; D: TRBD2; length: 13; J: TRBJ2-4; DNA: TGCAGCGCTGGGAGGGGAGCCAGCAACATTCAGTACTTC; CDR3: CSAGRGASNIQYF
V: TRBV28; size: -; D: -; length: 15; J: TRBJ1-2; DNA: TGTGCCAGCAGTTTAAGGGGGGGTGGGAACTATGGCTACACCTTC; CDR3: CASSLRGGGNYGYTF
V: TRBV28; size: few; D: -; length: 12; J: TRBJ1-5; DNA: TGTGCCAGCAGCCCTGGGCATCAGCCCCAGCATTTT; CDR3: CASSPGHQPQHF
V: TRBV30; size: -; D: TRBD2; length: 12; J: TRBJ2-7; DNA: TGTGCCTTAGCGGGAGGTGGGTACGAGCAGTACTTC; CDR3: CALAGGGYEQYF
V: TRBV5-1; size: -; D: -; length: 14; J: TRBJ2-5; DNA: TGCGCCAGCAGCCGGGGACAAAACCAAGAGACCCAGTACTTC; CDR3: CASSRGQNQETQYF
V: TRBV19; size: -; D: -; length: 20; J: TRBJ1-5; DNA: TGTGCCAGTAGTCTAAAAGGACAGAGCCCTTTTCTGGGTAGCAATCAGCCCCAGCATTTT; CDR3: CASSLKGQSPFLGSNQPQHF
V: TRBV6-1; size: once; D: -; length: 17; J: TRBJ2-6; DNA: TGTGCCAGCAGTGACAGGGTTTGGGTGTCTGGGGCCAACGTCCTGACTTTC; CDR3: CASSDRVWVSGANVLTF
V: TRBV11-3; size: -; D: -; length: 13; J: TRBJ2-7; DNA: TGTGCCAGCAGCGTGCACAGGGTTGGGGAGCAGTACTTC; CDR3: CASSVHRVGEQYF
V: TRBV7-7; size: -; D: -; length: 14; J: TRBJ2-2; DNA: TGTGCTAGCAGCTTAAGTCCAGGGACCGGGGAGCTGTTTTTT; CDR3: CASSLSPGTGELFF
V: TRBV5-4; size: -; D: -; length: 17; J: TRBJ1-3; DNA: TGTGCCAGCAGCTTCGGAGGGACCGCTGTCTCTGGAAACACCATATATTTT; CDR3: CASSFGGTAVSGNTIYF
V: TRBV19; size: -; D: -; length: 13; J: TRBJ2-1; DNA: TGTGCCAGTAGTATTGGGTGGGGAGAGTTGGAGTTCTTC; CDR3: CASSIGWGELEFF
V: TRBV29-1; size: -; D: TRBD1; length: 13; J: TRBJ1-1; DNA: TGCAGCGCCCGCGGACAGGGGAACACTGAAGCTTTCTTT; CDR3: CSARGQGNTEAFF
V: TRBV19; size: -; D: TRBD2; length: 17; J: TRBJ2-3; DNA: TGTGCCAGTAGTATCATTGGCGGGAGACGACGCACAGATACGCAGTATTTT; CDR3: CASSIIGGRRRTDTQYF
V: TRBV29-1; size: -; D: TRBD1; length: 11; J: TRBJ2-1; DNA: TGCAGCGGGGACAGGGCGGATGAGCAGTTCTTC; CDR3: CSGDRADEQFF
V: TRBV29-1; size: -; D: TRBD1; length: 13; J: TRBJ1-2; DNA: TGCAGCGTGAGAACAGGGGGCGCGACCGGCTACACCTTC; CDR3: CSVRTGGATGYTF
V: TRBV28; size: -; D: -; length: 13; J: TRBJ2-3; DNA: TGTGCCAGCAGCAGCGGGAGCACAGATACGCAGTATTTT; CDR3: CASSSGSTDTQYF
V: TRBV4-1; size: -; D: -; length: 15; J: TRBJ2-1; DNA: TGCGCCAGCAGCCAACAGTCCCTTCAGGGGGGTGAGCAGTTCTTC; CDR3: CASSQQSLQGGEQFF
V: TRBV6-5; size: -; D: TRBD1; length: 12; J: TRBJ1-5; DNA: TGTGCCACCGGGACAGTGAATCAGCCCCAGCATTTT; CDR3: CATGTVNQPQHF
V: TRBV19; size: -; D: TRBD2; length: 16; J: TRBJ2-1; DNA: TGTGCCAGTCGAAGCGGGATATCTATCCCCTACAATGAGCAGTTCTTC; CDR3: CASRSGISIPYNEQFF
V: TRBV29-1; size: -; D: TRBD2; length: 16; J: TRBJ2-3; DNA: TGCAGCGTAGCGGGACTAGCGGGAGTGAGCACAGATACGCAGTATTTT; CDR3: CSVAGLAGVSTDTQYF
V: TRBV19; size: -; D: -; length: 13; J: TRBJ2-1; DNA: TGTGCCAGTAGTATGCTAGCGATGGATGAGCAGTTCTTC; CDR3: CASSMLAMDEQFF
V: TRBV27; size: -; D: TRBD2; length: 16; J: TRBJ2-1; DNA: TGTGCCAGCAGTTTGTACGCCGGGACTAGCGGGGGAAAGCAGTTCTTC; CDR3: CASSLYAGTSGGKQFF
V: TRBV25-1; size: -; D: -; length: 15; J: TRBJ2-5; DNA: TGTGCCAGCAGTGAATACAGATATCCGGGGGAGACCCAGTACTTC; CDR3: CASSEYRYPGETQYF
V: TRBV6-6; size: -; D: TRBD1; length: 13; J: TRBJ1-1; DNA: TGTGCCAGCAGTACCCCAGGGGGTAGTGAAGCTTTCTTT; CDR3: CASSTPGGSEAFF